Listed below are T cell receptor beta chains from one sample, sequenced in a study of graft-versus-host responses after intestinal transplantation. Their antigens remain unidentified. Using immunoSEQ multiplex PCR, the repertoire was profiled, and TCRdb retains in-frame clones only, with some absent. Of around 130,000 clones listed, 85% to 95% are singletons. The specimen comprised unstimulated CD4+ T cells sorted from spleen or lymph node cells, sampled before intestinal transplant. Receptors originate from a human donor who received an intestinal transplant. Each CDR3 is given with its conserved first and last residue. D genes are given only for firm matches. Part of the rows lack a size; the others show once, few, many or a class for expanded clones.

j_call	d_call	clone_size	v_call	cdr3_aa	cdr3_nt
TRBJ2-5	TRBD2	NA	TRBV4-1	CASSQIREGTQYF	TGCGCCAGCAGCCAAATACGGGAGGGGACCCAGTACTTC
TRBJ1-1	NA	NA	TRBV2	CASSGQGNTEAFF	TGTGCCAGCAGTGGTCAGGGCAACACTGAAGCTTTCTTT
TRBJ1-5	TRBD1	NA	TRBV6-1	CASSGQANQPQHF	TGTGCCAGCAGCGGACAGGCCAATCAGCCCCAGCATTTT
TRBJ2-7	NA	NA	TRBV7-6	CASSFGTEGYEQYF	TGTGCCAGCAGCTTCGGGACCGAGGGGTACGAGCAGTACTTC
TRBJ1-1	TRBD1	NA	TRBV6-5	CASRGQGTNTEAFF	TGTGCCAGCAGGGGACAGGGAACGAACACTGAAGCTTTCTTT
TRBJ2-3	TRBD1	NA	TRBV6-1	CASLMDRAADTQYF	TGTGCCAGCCTGATGGACAGGGCAGCAGATACGCAGTATTTT
TRBJ1-2	TRBD1	few	TRBV25-1	CASSDLTGSYGYTF	TGTGCCAGCAGTGATTTGACAGGGAGCTATGGCTACACCTTC
TRBJ2-7	NA	NA	TRBV23-1	CASSQSRRAFEGEQYF	TGCGCCAGCAGTCAATCCCGGCGGGCCTTCGAGGGCGAGCAGTACTTC
TRBJ2-7	NA	NA	TRBV10-3	CAIRYGGPSYEQYF	TGTGCCATCAGGTACGGGGGGCCGTCCTACGAGCAGTACTTC
TRBJ2-3	NA	NA	TRBV18	CASSTVDTQYF	TGTGCCAGCTCAACGGTCGATACGCAGTATTTT
TRBJ2-5	NA	NA	TRBV5-1	CASSFPEETQYF	TGCGCCAGCAGCTTTCCGGAGGAGACCCAGTACTTC
TRBJ2-3	TRBD2	NA	TRBV9	CASSVGAGGLRDTQYF	TGTGCCAGCAGCGTAGGGGCGGGGGGGCTAAGAGATACGCAGTATTTT
TRBJ1-1	NA	NA	TRBV12-5	CASGPTGSYFTEAFF	TGTGCTAGTGGTCCCACAGGGAGCTACTTCACTGAAGCTTTCTTT
TRBJ2-7	NA	NA	TRBV18	CASSKDDSSYEQYF	TGTGCCAGCTCAAAGGACGATAGCTCCTACGAGCAGTACTTC
TRBJ2-2	NA	few	TRBV6-1	CASSDRENGELFF	TGTGCCAGCAGTGATCGGGAAAACGGGGAGCTGTTTTTT
TRBJ1-1	NA	NA	TRBV29-1	CSVVIRGANTEAFF	TGCAGCGTTGTTATTCGGGGGGCGAACACTGAAGCTTTCTTT
TRBJ2-4	NA	NA	TRBV6-6	CASSYGRPIAKNIQYF	TGTGCCAGCAGTTACGGGAGGCCTATAGCCAAAAACATTCAGTACTTC
TRBJ1-5	NA	NA	TRBV10-3	CAISGGGRGNQPQHF	TGTGCCATCAGTGGGGGGGGGAGAGGAAATCAGCCCCAGCATTTT
TRBJ2-1	TRBD2	NA	TRBV10-1	CASSGSGVGEQFF	TGCGCCAGCAGTGGGAGCGGGGTTGGGGAGCAGTTCTTC
TRBJ1-6	NA	NA	TRBV19	CASSRNSPLHF	TGTGCCAGTAGTAGGAATTCACCCCTCCACTTT
TRBJ1-5	NA	NA	TRBV11-2	CASSLAEGEDNQPQHF	TGTGCCAGCAGCTTAGCAGAGGGAGAGGACAATCAGCCCCAGCATTTT
TRBJ2-7	NA	few	TRBV12-2	CASRSHYEQYF	TGTGCAAGTCGCTCCCACTACGAGCAGTACTTC
TRBJ1-2	TRBD1	NA	TRBV6-1	CATYPRTGYYGYTF	TGTGCCACCTACCCCAGGACAGGATACTATGGCTACACCTTC
TRBJ1-4	NA	few	TRBV7-9	CASAHRDGHNEKLFF	TGTGCCAGCGCACACCGGGACGGCCATAATGAAAAACTGTTTTTT
TRBJ2-3	NA	NA	TRBV7-2	CASSLRPGGLSTDTQYF	TGTGCCAGCAGCCTCAGGCCTGGCGGCCTGAGCACAGATACGCAGTATTTT
TRBJ2-7	NA	NA	TRBV5-1	CASSLPPYEQYF	TGCGCCAGCAGCTTGCCCCCTTACGAGCAGTACTTC
TRBJ1-4	NA	NA	TRBV18	CASSLREPGLWGEKLFF	TGTGCCAGCTCACTACGAGAACCGGGTCTCTGGGGCGAAAAACTGTTTTTT
TRBJ2-7	TRBD2	NA	TRBV5-4	CASSHSGLAGYEQYF	TGTGCCAGCAGCCACTCAGGACTAGCAGGCTACGAGCAGTACTTC
TRBJ1-2	NA	NA	TRBV18	CASSPNRDDYGYTF	TGTGCCAGCTCACCAAACAGGGACGACTATGGCTACACCTTC
TRBJ1-3	NA	NA	TRBV30	CAWTDSGNTIYF	TGTGCCTGGACCGACTCTGGAAACACCATATATTTT
TRBJ1-6	NA	NA	TRBV19	CASSTQSSYNSPLHF	TGTGCCAGTAGTACCCAGAGCTCCTATAATTCACCCCTCCACTTT
TRBJ2-3	NA	NA	TRBV18	CASSPTVLSTDTQYF	TGTGCCAGCTCACCCACTGTGTTGAGCACAGATACGCAGTATTTT
TRBJ1-2	NA	NA	TRBV4-1	CASSQAEAVNYGYTF	TGCGCCAGCAGCCAAGCAGAGGCAGTTAACTATGGCTACACCTTC
TRBJ2-7	TRBD1	NA	TRBV18	CASSPRQGAKPYYEQYF	TGTGCCAGCTCACCCAGACAGGGGGCGAAACCCTACTACGAGCAGTACTTC
TRBJ2-3	TRBD2	NA	TRBV5-1	CASSQGLAGGVDTQYF	TGCGCCAGCAGCCAAGGACTAGCGGGGGGAGTGGATACGCAGTATTTT
TRBJ2-3	NA	few	TRBV9	CASSLEFTDTQYF	TGTGCCAGCAGCTTAGAATTCACAGATACGCAGTATTTT
TRBJ1-4	TRBD1	NA	TRBV30	CAWSTFIRPGGEVGEKLFF	TGTGCCTGGTCAACCTTTATCCGACCAGGGGGCGAGGTTGGTGAAAAACTGTTTTTT